The 32 T cell receptor beta chains below come from one sample, sequenced in a study of cytomegalovirus exposure and HLA in healthy donors. The PCR used 60 Vbeta and 13 Jbeta primers. The table came from immunoSEQ multiplex PCR; TCRdb's copy has only in-frame clones and leaves some out. The sample lists 100,000 to 150,000 clones, roughly 74% occurring once. Sequenced input: PBMCs. Receptors originate from a male donor in good health and CMV-seronegative.

The chain's CDR3 is CASSYSRQVSNYGYTF. CDR3 nucleotides: TGTGCCAGCAGTTACTCCCGACAGGTTTCTAACTATGGCTACACCTTC. The chain has TRBV6-5 and TRBJ1-2, with a weak D call TRBD1 (6 bases). Germline lookup yields CDR1 MNHEY and CDR2 SVGAGI. The CDR3 has 16 residues. V was pared by 0 bases and J by 0 bases, with 11 bases between.

The J gene is TRBJ1-1, the V gene TRBV9, with TRBD1 matching over 11 bases. From germline, CDR1 is SGDLS and CDR2 YYNGEE. V trimming: 0 bases; J trimming: 4 bases; junction bases outside the gene matches: 5. The CDR3 contains 16 residues. The DNA of the CDR3 is TGTGCCAGCAGCGTAGTGGGACAGGGGGTTGGCACTGAAGCTTTCTTT. Amino acids: CASSVVGQGVGTEAFF.

The gene calls are TRBV5-4 and TRBJ1-2, with 8 bases matching TRBD1. V was pared by 1 base and J by 6 bases, with 14 bases of the junction left unmatched. The CDR3 loop spans 17 amino acids. Germline CDR1 reads SGHNT; CDR2 reads YYREEE (reference sequence). The CDR3 spells CASSLPLIDRGENGYTF. The CDR3 DNA is TGTGCCAGCAGCTTGCCCTTAATAGACAGGGGCGAAAATGGCTACACCTTC.

The V gene is TRBV29-1, the J gene TRBJ1-2; no definite D call. The V end lost 3 bases, the J end lost 0 bases, and 11 bases lay between the germline ends. CDR3 length: 14 residues. Germline V gives CDR1 SQVTM, CDR2 ANQGSEA. CDR3 sequence (DNA): TGCAGCGTTGATCTGGCCACCACTAACTATGGCTACACCTTC. Its translation is CSVDLATTNYGYTF.

The chain couples TRBV28 to TRBJ2-7; TRBD1 aligns across 8 bases. The V and J ends lost 5 bases and 3 bases, in that order; junction bases with no gene match: 15. The CDR3 contains 17 residues. Germline values: CDR1 MDHEN, CDR2 SYDVKM. CDR3 sequence reads: CASSLPSGTGPHYEQYF. The DNA for the CDR3 is TGTGCCAGCAGTCTACCTTCCGGGACAGGTCCCCACTACGAGCAGTACTTC.

Here the CDR3 reads CASSLATPSGASYEQYF. Here the CDR3 DNA reads TGTGCCAGCAGCTTAGCAACTCCTAGCGGGGCGTCCTACGAGCAGTACTTC. This sequence joins TRBV7-6 and TRBJ2-5, with 9 bases that match TRBD2. The J call may be wrong; the DNA end is better matched by TRBJ2-7. The CDR3 is 17 amino acids. CDR1 SGHVS and CDR2 FNYEAQ come from the germline V gene.

The chain uses TRBV9 and TRBJ2-1; TRBD2 agrees at 9 bases. The CDR3 consists of 16 residues. Germline CDR1 is SGDLS and CDR2 is YYNGEE. V dropped 0 bases and J dropped 8; count of bases not matched to a gene: 9. CDR3 amino acids: CASSVGASGNSHEQFF. In DNA form, the CDR3 reads TGTGCCAGCAGCGTAGGGGCTAGCGGGAATAGTCATGAGCAGTTCTTC.

The gene calls are TRBV6-6 and TRBJ1-6; 8 bases align to TRBD1. V shed 8 bases, J shed 1 base, and the junction held 4 bases outside the gene matches. There are 15 residues in the CDR3. Per the germline V gene, CDR1 is MNHNY and CDR2 is SVGAGI (reference sequence). The CDR3 DNA is TGTGCCAGCGGTACAGGGGGATCCTATAATTCACCCCTCCACTTT. It translates to CASGTGGSYNSPLHF.

The chain has TRBV11-3 and TRBJ2-1; 7 bases match TRBD1. Trimming removed 4 bases from V and 3 bases from J; junction bases left unmatched: 6. Germline-derived CDR1 and CDR2 are SGHNT and YENEEA. This CDR3 comprises 15 residues. CDR3 coding DNA: TGTGCCAGCAGCTCCAACGACAGGGTCTACAATGAGCAGTTCTTC. It translates to CASSSNDRVYNEQFF. Filled out from reference TRBV11-3 and TRBJ2-1, the complete variable domain reads EAGVVQSPRYKIIEKKQPVAFWCNPISGHNTLYWYLQNLGQGPELLIRYENEEAVDDSQLPKDRFSAERLKGVDSTLKIQPAELGDSAVYLCASSSNDRVYNEQFFGPGTRLTVL.

This rearrangement joins TRBV27 to TRBJ2-7, with 8 bases lining up with TRBD1. The germline gives CDR1 MNHEY, CDR2 SMNVEV (reference sequence). The CDR3 covers 13 residues. After removal of 11 bases from V and 8 bases from J, the junction contained 14 bases not matched to a gene. The CDR3 sequence is CAAWTGNFMQQYF. Here the CDR3 DNA reads TGTGCCGCCTGGACAGGGAACTTCATGCAGCAGTACTTC.

This clone was seen more than once but under ten times. V usage is TRBV5-1 and J usage is TRBJ2-7; TRBD2 matches at 12 bases. Germline CDR1 and CDR2: SGHRS and YFSETQ. The CDR3 is 15 amino acids. Germline trimming cut 4 bases from V and 6 bases from J; bases unmatched to any gene: 8. CDR3 amino acids: CASSPASGRGAEQYF. CDR3 DNA: TGCGCCAGCAGCCCAGCTAGCGGGAGGGGCGCCGAGCAGTACTTC.

V usage is TRBV7-9 and J usage is TRBJ1-2; 8 bases are shared with TRBD1. Per the germline V gene, CDR1 is SEHNR and CDR2 is FQNEAQ (reference sequence). CDR3 length equals 14 residues. V gave up 8 bases and J gave up 3 bases; unmatched junction bases: 8. The DNA for the CDR3 is TGTGCCAGCGGAATCCAGGGGGCGGACTATGGCTACACCTTC. Translated: CASGIQGADYGYTF. Full variable domain (outside the CDR3, taken from reference TRBV7-9 and TRBJ1-2): DTGVSQNPRHKITKRGQNVTFRCDPISEHNRLYWYRQTLGQGPEFLTYFQNEAQLEKSRLLSDRFSAERPKGSFSTLEIQRTEQGDSAMYLCASGIQGADYGYTFGSGTRLTVV.

This clone has just a few counts. CDR3 in DNA: TGTGCCAGTACCTTTCGGTCCCTCCACTTT. The encoded protein is CASTFRSLHF. The J gene is TRBJ1-6, the V gene TRBV19; D call uncertain. With 7 bases removed from V and 14 bases from J, the gap between germline ends came to 9 bases. This CDR3 region has 10 residues. In germline, CDR1 is LNHDA, CDR2 SQIVND (reference sequence).

The rearrangement links TRBV4-1 to TRBJ2-1; 12 bases map to TRBD2. This CDR3 spans 16 amino acids. The trim removed 2 bases at V and 4 bases at J, leaving 3 bases unmatched. In germline, CDR1 is MGHRA, CDR2 YSYEKL. The CDR3 spells CASSQPGLAGYNEQFF. The DNA of the CDR3 is TGCGCCAGCAGCCAACCTGGACTAGCGGGGTACAATGAGCAGTTCTTC.

The sample holds a few counts of this clone. The CDR3 region is CASSFEDRGDTQYF. For the CDR3, the DNA is TGTGCCAGCAGCTTCGAGGACAGGGGGGATACGCAGTATTTT. V usage is TRBV7-9 and J usage is TRBJ2-3; 10 bases line up with TRBD1. The CDR3 spans 14 residues. Germline V gene lookup returns CDR1 SEHNR and CDR2 FQNEAQ (reference sequence). V lost 3 bases, J lost 6 bases, and 3 bases stayed unmatched.

This clone has only one observation. This chain joins TRBV18 and TRBJ1-6, with 9 bases that match TRBD1. The CDR3 is 13 residues long. Germline values: CDR1 KGHSH, CDR2 LQKENI. Trimming took 4 bases from V and 10 from J; bases not matched to a gene: 2. The CDR3 sequence: CASSRGQGSPLHF. CDR3 nucleotide sequence: TGTGCCAGCTCACGGGGACAGGGATCACCCCTCCACTTT.

The J gene is TRBJ2-2, the V gene TRBV18; D unresolved. CDR1 KGHSH and CDR2 LQKENI come from the germline V gene. The CDR3 contains 15 residues. The V end was cut by 2 bases, the J end by 5 bases, with 12 bases between. CDR3 region: CASSPSTVETGELFF. CDR3 DNA sequence: TGTGCCAGCTCACCATCCACCGTAGAAACCGGGGAGCTGTTTTTT.

The gene calls are TRBV28 and TRBJ1-4, with a possible D match to TRBD1 (6 bases). Trimming removed 3 bases at V and 6 bases at J, with 23 bases between. CDR3 length equals 18 residues. The germline V gene has CDR1 MDHEN and CDR2 SYDVKM. CDR3: CASSLVGGPNRVDEKLFF. In nucleotides, the CDR3 is TGTGCCAGCAGTTTGGTTGGGGGCCCTAACAGGGTTGATGAAAAACTGTTTTTT.

This chain connects TRBV5-1 to TRBJ2-3, with D possibly TRBD1 on 5 matching bases. The V end was cut by 2 bases, the J end by 2 bases, with 15 bases between. In germline, CDR1 is SGHRS, CDR2 YFSETQ. The CDR3 is made up of 16 amino acids. DNA for the CDR3: TGCGCCAGCAGCTTACCCCGGACAACCAACACAGATACGCAGTATTTT. This sequence encodes CASSLPRTTNTDTQYF.

The chain links TRBV4-3 to TRBJ1-2, with D perhaps matching TRBD1 (5 bases). Trimming took off 3 bases at V and 3 bases at J, with 14 bases between the two ends. From germline, CDR1 is LGHNA and CDR2 YSLEER. The CDR3 sequence is 15 residues long. The CDR3 here is CASSHTGLGDYGYTF. In DNA, the CDR3 is TGCGCCAGCAGCCACACCGGACTAGGGGACTATGGCTACACCTTC.

In this sample, this clone turned up once. The J gene is TRBJ2-5, the V gene TRBV15; 12 bases map to TRBD2. The length of the CDR3 is 15 residues. Germline V gene data show CDR1 as LNHNV and CDR2 as YYDKDF (reference sequence). J gave up 4 bases and V 6 bases, and 6 bases lay outside the gene matches. DNA for the CDR3: TGTGCCACCAGGACCCCGGGACTAGCGGGAGAGACCCAGTACTTC. Translated, it gives CATRTPGLAGETQYF.

The chain couples TRBV4-1 to TRBJ2-3; the D gene is possibly TRBD2 (6 bases). The CDR3 sequence is 17 residues long. V gave up 5 bases and J gave up 0 bases, with 18 bases separating them. CDR1 and CDR2 (germline): MGHRA, YSYEKL. The CDR3 protein is CASSSEGAGTSTDTQYF. The CDR3 nucleotides are TGCGCCAGCAGCTCCGAAGGGGCGGGGACGAGCACAGATACGCAGTATTTT.

The chain is built from TRBV19 and TRBJ1-4, with D maybe TRBD1 (5 bases). The CDR3 length is 14 residues. The germline V gene encodes CDR1 LNHDA and CDR2 SQIVND (reference sequence). V lost 5 bases, J lost 8 bases, and 15 bases lay in between. The DNA of the CDR3 is TGTGCCAGTAGTGGAGCAGGGAGGGTGGAAAAACTGTTTTTT. This encodes CASSGAGRVEKLFF.

The chain carries TRBV29-1 and TRBJ2-1, with 8 bases fitting TRBD2. Germline lookup yields CDR1 SQVTM and CDR2 ANQGSEA. With V trimmed by 7 bases and J by 8 bases, 16 bases remained unmatched. The CDR3 runs to 15 residues. The CDR3 loop is CSAPPRAGDRDEQFF. The CDR3 DNA reads TGCAGCGCCCCTCCCCGAGCGGGAGATAGGGATGAGCAGTTCTTC.

The chain is built from TRBV15 and TRBJ2-5, with 7 bases fitting TRBD2. Germline lookup yields CDR1 LNHNV and CDR2 YYDKDF (reference sequence). The CDR3 spans 15 residues. The ends lost 1 base at V and 5 bases at J; junction bases unmatched: 7. Here the CDR3 DNA reads TGTGCCACCAGCAGAGGGGAGGGGCAGAGCGAGACCCAGTACTTC. Amino acids: CATSRGEGQSETQYF.

The V call is TRBV2, the J call TRBJ1-1; 7 bases line up with TRBD1. This CDR3 comprises 13 residues. Trimming took 8 bases from V and 1 from J; bases not matched to a gene: 4. CDR1 is SNHLY and CDR2 is FYNNEI in the germline V gene. The CDR3 region is CASAGGWNTEAFF. The CDR3 DNA sequence: TGTGCCAGCGCAGGGGGTTGGAACACTGAAGCTTTCTTT.

CDR3 protein: CASPWGGAYEQYF. DNA for the CDR3: TGTGCCAGCCCCTGGGGAGGGGCCTACGAGCAGTACTTC. J is TRBJ2-7 and V is TRBV6-5; 7 bases fit TRBD2. Per germline, CDR1 MNHEY and CDR2 SVGAGI. This CDR3 region has 13 residues. The V segment lost 8 bases and the J segment 2 bases; nucleotides outside the gene matches: 6.

This rearrangement joins TRBV7-2 to TRBJ2-7; 14 bases align to TRBD2. This CDR3 comprises 16 residues. Germline assignment: CDR1 SGHTA and CDR2 FQGNSA. After removal of 3 bases from V and 5 bases from J, the junction contained 6 bases not matched to a gene. CDR3 amino acids: CASSFTGTSGRNEQYF. The DNA of the CDR3 is TGTGCCAGCAGCTTTACCGGGACTAGCGGGAGAAACGAGCAGTACTTC.

The rearrangement links TRBV7-6 to TRBJ2-7, with D possibly matching TRBD1 (5 bases). This CDR3 comprises 13 residues. Germline V gene lookup returns CDR1 SGHVS and CDR2 FNYEAQ. V was shortened by 3 bases and J by 5 bases, with 11 bases between the two germline ends. The CDR3 loop reads CASSFRTKNEQYF. Here the CDR3 DNA reads TGTGCCAGCAGCTTCCGGACAAAAAACGAGCAGTACTTC.

V usage is TRBV11-2 and J usage is TRBJ1-1; D unclear. Germline V gives CDR1 SGHAT, CDR2 FQNNGV. V lost 8 bases and J 3 bases, leaving 19 bases between the germline ends. CDR3 length equals 15 residues. The CDR3 loop is CASGPIGGVHTEAFF. The CDR3 nucleotides read TGTGCCAGCGGCCCCATCGGCGGTGTTCACACTGAAGCTTTCTTT.

The chain joins TRBV4-3 to TRBJ1-2, with a weak D call TRBD1 (6 bases). The V and J ends lost 3 bases and 2 bases respectively, with 19 bases between them. The germline V gene has CDR1 LGHNA and CDR2 YSLEER. CDR3 length: 17 amino acids. The CDR3 loop reads CASSQIKGHPTNYGYTF. The CDR3 DNA is TGCGCCAGCAGCCAGATCAAGGGACACCCAACGAACTATGGCTACACCTTC.

This clone has more than one count but fewer than ten. This rearrangement joins TRBV6-8 to TRBJ1-2; 9 positions match TRBD1. This CDR3 comprises 13 residues. CDR1 and CDR2 (germline): MNHGY, SAAAGT. With 10 bases clipped from V and 4 bases from J, the junction kept 7 bases outside the gene matches. The CDR3 DNA follows: TGTGCCATCACAGGGGGCGGTAGCTATGGCTACACCTTC. Its translation: CAITGGGSYGYTF.